The present T cell receptor (beta chain) was sequenced within a study of cytomegalovirus exposure and HLA in healthy donors. Study-wide results and limits: It emerged from a later analysis that several of the most significant clusters appeared to be linked to common viral pathogens. Earlier results showed most TCR beta V segments being productive about 87% or about 30% of the time.

Donors counted as nominally healthy when sampled, yet unrecorded immune exposures were likely. As regards this clone: Its antigen is not known.

The V end lost 5 bases, the J end lost 3 bases, and 14 bases lay between the germline ends. Germline V gene data show CDR1 as LNHDA and CDR2 as SQIVND (reference sequence). This CDR3 region has 15 residues. PCR primers comprised 60 Vbeta and 13 Jbeta primers. TCRdb keeps only in-frame clones here, not all; method: immunoSEQ multiplex PCR. Here the sample spans 100,000 to 150,000 clones, under 85% being singletons. The sequenced material came from PBMCs. J is TRBJ1-5 and V is TRBV19; TRBD1 is a possible D gene (6 bases). The source is a man between 18 and 29 years old in good health and CMV-seropositive. The CDR3 here is CASSLRGAFNQPQHF. CDR3 in DNA: TGTGCCAGTAGTCTTCGGGGGGCGTTCAATCAGCCCCAGCATTTT.